These 20 T cell receptor beta chains came from one sample sequenced in a study of blood T cells in healthy people across ages. Through a sample-barcoded 5' primer and a J-beta primer mix, a second PCR was run for about 6 to 11 cycles. TCRdb re-called the 5' RACE reads through MiXCR, storing one row per CDR3 protein. The table records 900,000 to 950,000 distinct CDR3 sequences, roughly 28% of them present only once. The same specimen was also included in a second study, on T cells of mothers and their children.

The sample comprised blood. The receptors shown here come from a woman in her thirties or forties in good health.

The chain has TRBV7-3 and TRBJ2-3, with 11 bases lining up with TRBD2. CDR3 length: 17 residues. Germline assignment: CDR1 SGHTA and CDR2 FQGTGA. After removal of 5 bases from V and 6 bases from J, the junction contained 13 bases not matched to a gene. The CDR3 DNA is TGTGCCAGCAGCCCGAACTTAGCGGGGGGGCCTAAGGATACGCAGTATTTT. Encoded protein: CASSPNLAGGPKDTQYF.

This clonotype has more than one count but fewer than ten. The chain combines TRBV12-3 or TRBV12-4 with TRBJ1-6; no clear D. V shed 3 bases and J shed 3 bases, with 6 bases lying between them. This CDR3 is 14 amino acids long. The CDR3 sequence: CASSFRGYNSPLHF. CDR3 bases: TGTGCCAGCAGTTTTAGAGGCTATAATTCACCCCTCCACTTT.

In its sample, this clonotype was seen many times. V and J are TRBV4-1 and TRBJ1-6, with TRBD1 matching 7 bases. J was trimmed by 10 bases and V by 4 bases; bases with no gene match: 10. CDR3 length equals 15 residues. Germline V lookup: CDR1 MGHRA, CDR2 YSYEKL. The CDR3 DNA reads TGCGCCAGCAGCCCGCCGGGACAGTCCGCCTCACCCCTCCACTTT. Encoded protein: CASSPPGQSASPLHF.

In its sample, this clonotype was seen a few times. The chain is built from TRBV5-5 and TRBJ2-5; 9 bases agree with TRBD1. The CDR3 contains 14 residues. Trimming took 0 bases from V and 13 from J; bases not matched to a gene: 10. The V gene's germline CDR1 is SGHKS and CDR2 YYEKEE (reference sequence). The chain's CDR3 is CASSLGDRAEKAYF. The CDR3 DNA reads TGTGCCAGCAGCTTGGGGGACAGGGCCGAGAAAGCGTACTTC.

This clonotype was recorded many times. The V call is TRBV10-2, the J call TRBJ2-5; 8 positions agree with TRBD1. The germline gives CDR1 WSHSY, CDR2 SAAADI. With 3 bases clipped from V and 2 bases from J, the junction kept 5 bases outside the gene matches. The CDR3 sequence is 15 residues long. The CDR3 sequence is CASSDRDRIQETQYF. In DNA form, the CDR3 reads TGCGCCAGCAGTGATCGGGACAGGATACAAGAGACCCAGTACTTC.

On this clonotype: A read error may explain this, as a much larger clone is one base away. The chain joins TRBV20-1 to TRBJ2-5; a weak D match, TRBD2 (7 bases). Germline lookup yields CDR1 DFQATT and CDR2 SNEGSKA (reference sequence). Trimming removed 0 bases at V and 4 bases at J, with 21 bases between. The CDR3 is made up of 17 amino acids. The CDR3 region is CSARDDLGGGVTETQYF. The DNA for the CDR3 is TGCAGTGCTAGAGATGATTTGGGGGGGGGCGTCACAGAGACCCAGTACTTC.

This clonotype was seen repeatedly, ten times or more. The chain is built from TRBV7-9 and TRBJ1-6; 9 bases map to TRBD1. The length of the CDR3 is 17 residues. V lost 4 bases and J lost 4; bases outside the gene matches: 8. The germline gives CDR1 SEHNR, CDR2 FQNEAQ (reference sequence). In DNA, the CDR3 is TGTGCCAGCAGCTCCTTACAGGGGGCAGGGTATAATTCACCCCTCCACTTT. It codes for CASSSLQGAGYNSPLHF.

The rearrangement links TRBV11-3 to TRBJ2-6; possible D gene TRBD2, 5 bases. The CDR3 length is 16 residues. Germline CDR1 SGHNT, CDR2 YENEEA. Trimming took 1 base from V and 0 from J, leaving 7 bases between them. Here the CDR3 reads CASSLAGFSGANVLTF. CDR3 nucleotides: TGTGCCAGCAGCTTAGCGGGGTTCTCTGGGGCCAACGTCCTGACTTTC.

Concerning this clonotype: A much bigger clone sits one base away, suggesting this may be a read error. The chain recombines TRBV4-3 with TRBJ2-7, with a tentative D call TRBD2 (5 bases). V dropped 0 bases and J dropped 3 bases, with 12 bases sitting between them. Germline CDR1 and CDR2: LGHNA and YSLEER. This CDR3 comprises 15 residues. In nucleotides, the CDR3 is TGCGCCAGCAGCCAAGAGGGCGGGTACTTCTACGAGCAGTACTTC. Translating gives CASSQEGGYFYEQYF.

Only a few counts were recorded for this clonotype. The chain uses TRBV7-9 and TRBJ1-2; D ambiguous. CDR3 length: 12 amino acids. The V gene lost 4 bases and the J gene lost 8 bases, with 11 bases spanning the gap. CDR1 SEHNR and CDR2 FQNEAQ come from the germline V gene (reference sequence). CDR3 amino acids: CASSYGHRGYTF. The CDR3, as DNA: TGTGCCAGCAGCTACGGGCATCGAGGCTACACCTTC.

The table lists this clonotype with a few counts. The rearrangement links TRBV4-2 to TRBJ2-1, with 12 bases lining up with TRBD2. J lost 7 bases, V lost 4 bases, and 5 bases had no gene match. Germline CDR1 is LGHNA and CDR2 is YNFKEQ. The CDR3 is 15 residues long. In DNA form, the CDR3 reads TGTGCCAGCAGCCGAGGACTAGCGGGGATGAATGAGCAGTTCTTC. Residues: CASSRGLAGMNEQFF.

Regarding this clonotype: Its ends do not fully match the called genes, so a read error is possible. This chain joins TRBV12-3 or TRBV12-4 and TRBJ1-6, with 9 bases matching TRBD1. This CDR3 has 14 residues. The DNA for the CDR3 is TGTGCCAGCACCGCGGACAGGGGTAATTCACCCTTCCACTTT. The encoded protein is CASTADRGNSPFHF.

There are a few counts of this clonotype. The rearrangement links TRBV9 to TRBJ1-1; 7 nucleotides match TRBD1. Looked up from germline, CDR1 is SGDLS and CDR2 is YYNGEE. With V trimmed by 2 bases and J by 3 bases, 19 bases remained unmatched. The CDR3 is made up of 19 amino acids. In DNA, the CDR3 is TGTGCCAGCAGCGTCCCCAAGACAGGGACAGCGCTCGGTGACACTGAAGCTTTCTTT. Translated, it gives CASSVPKTGTALGDTEAFF.

This clonotype appeared many times. The CDR3 loop reads CASSQDRTVQETQYF. As DNA, the CDR3 is TGCGCCAGCAGCCAAGATCGGACAGTCCAAGAGACCCAGTACTTC. The rearrangement links TRBV4-3 to TRBJ2-5, with D possibly matching TRBD1 (6 bases). V lost 0 bases, J lost 1 base, and 9 bases lay in between. Per the germline V gene, CDR1 is LGHNA and CDR2 is YSLEER. This CDR3 comprises 15 residues.

This clonotype was recorded many times. V gene TRBV7-2 combines with J gene TRBJ2-6; either TRBD1 or TRBD2 may fit D (5 bases each). Germline V gene data show CDR1 as SGHTA and CDR2 as FQGNSA. The CDR3 runs to 15 residues. The V and J ends lost 5 bases and 4 bases respectively, with 12 bases between them. The CDR3 DNA reads as TGTGCCAGCAGCAGAACGGGACGGGGGGCCAACGTCCTGACTTTC. Translation: CASSRTGRGANVLTF.

This clonotype was found a few times. The CDR3 region is CASSLGDRGGNEQFF. CDR3 DNA: TGTGCCAGCAGCTTAGGGGACAGGGGGGGGAATGAGCAGTTCTTC. V is TRBV7-9 and J is TRBJ2-1; 11 positions match TRBD1. Looked up from germline, CDR1 is SEHNR and CDR2 is FQNEAQ (reference sequence). J gave up 7 bases and V 1 base, and 3 bases lay outside the gene matches. The CDR3 has 15 residues.

A note on this clonotype: A much larger clone lies a single base off, so this may be a read error. The chain recombines TRBV6-6 with TRBJ2-1, with 9 bases identical to TRBD2. Germline loops: CDR1 MNHNY, CDR2 SVGAGI (reference sequence). CDR3 length equals 15 residues. The CDR3 region has the DNA TGTGCCAGCAGTCTTACGGCGGGGGGGTACAATGAGCACTTCTTC. It specifies CASSLTAGGYNEHFF.

The genes are TRBV19 and TRBJ1-1; 9 nucleotides line up with TRBD1. Germline-derived CDR1 and CDR2 are LNHDA and SQIVND (reference sequence). Losses at the gene ends were 9 bases for V and 4 bases for J; bases not matched to a gene: 3. This CDR3 comprises 12 residues. CDR3 sequence (DNA): TGTGCCAGCAAGGGACAGGGCACTGAAGCTTTCTTT. This gives the protein CASKGQGTEAFF.

With regard to this clonotype: One junction end disagrees with the germline gene, perhaps due to a read error. The chain joins TRBV7-9 to TRBJ2-3; 11 nucleotides line up with TRBD2. This CDR3 spans 15 amino acids. Germline V lookup: CDR1 SEHNR, CDR2 FQNEAQ (reference sequence). CDR3 amino acids: CASSILAGGTDMQYF. CDR3 nucleotides: TGTGCCAGCAGCATTCTAGCGGGAGGCACAGATATGCAGTATTTT.

This clonotype occurred a few times. The chain joins TRBV28 to TRBJ1-5, with D perhaps matching TRBD1 (6 bases). V shed 7 bases and J shed 2 bases, with 15 bases lying between them. The CDR3 spans 15 residues. Germline-derived CDR1 and CDR2 are MDHEN and SYDVKM. Here the CDR3 reads CASIRGAGGNQPQHF. The CDR3 DNA reads TGTGCCAGCATCCGAGGAGCAGGGGGCAATCAGCCCCAGCATTTT. Combining the CDR3 with reference TRBV28 and TRBJ1-5 gives the whole variable domain DVKVTQSSRYLVKRTGEKVFLECVQDMDHENMFWYRQDPGLGLRLIYFSYDVKMKEKGDIPEGYSVSREKKERFSLILESASTNQTSMYLCASIRGAGGNQPQHFGDGTRLSIL.